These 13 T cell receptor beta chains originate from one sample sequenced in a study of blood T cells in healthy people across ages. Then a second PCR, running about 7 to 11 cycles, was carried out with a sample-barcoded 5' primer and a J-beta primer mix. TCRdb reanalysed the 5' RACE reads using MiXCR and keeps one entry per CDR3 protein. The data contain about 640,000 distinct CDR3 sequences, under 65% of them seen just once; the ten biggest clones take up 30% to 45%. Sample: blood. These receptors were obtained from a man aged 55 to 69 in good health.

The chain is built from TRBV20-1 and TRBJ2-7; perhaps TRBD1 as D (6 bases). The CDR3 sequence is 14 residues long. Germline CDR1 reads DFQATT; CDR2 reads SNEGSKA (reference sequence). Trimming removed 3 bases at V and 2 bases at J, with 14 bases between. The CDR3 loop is CSARYPGVTYEQYF. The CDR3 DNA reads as TGCAGTGCTAGGTACCCAGGGGTCACCTACGAGCAGTACTTC.

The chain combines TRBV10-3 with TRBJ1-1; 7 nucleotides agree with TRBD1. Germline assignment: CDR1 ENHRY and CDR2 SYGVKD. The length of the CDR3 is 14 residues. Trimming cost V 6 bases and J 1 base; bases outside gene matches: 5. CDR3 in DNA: TGTGCCATCAGCCAACAGGGGCAGAACACTGAAGCTTTCTTT. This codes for CAISQQGQNTEAFF.

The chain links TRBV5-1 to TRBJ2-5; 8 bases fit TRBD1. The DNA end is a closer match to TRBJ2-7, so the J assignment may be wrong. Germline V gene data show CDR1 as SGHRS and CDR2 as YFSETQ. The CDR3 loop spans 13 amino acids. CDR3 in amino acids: CASSLVTGGEQYF. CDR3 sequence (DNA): TGCGCCAGCAGCTTGGTAACAGGGGGCGAGCAGTACTTC.

CDR3 DNA sequence: TGTGCCAGCAGTGAGGAGGGGAGTCTGGGCTCCTACGAGCAGTACTTC. Protein product: CASSEEGSLGSYEQYF. V gene TRBV6-1 combines with J gene TRBJ2-7; D perhaps matches TRBD2 (6 bases). Deletions cut 3 bases from V and 0 bases from J, with 15 bases between. This CDR3 spans 16 amino acids. CDR1 is MNHNS, CDR2 SASEGT, per germline.

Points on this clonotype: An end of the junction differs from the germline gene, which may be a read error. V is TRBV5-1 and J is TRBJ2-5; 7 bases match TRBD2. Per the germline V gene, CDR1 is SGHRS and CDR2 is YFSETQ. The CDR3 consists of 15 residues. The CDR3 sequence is CAGSLAGIAGETQYF. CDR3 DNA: TGCGCCGGCAGCTTGGCCGGGATAGCGGGAGAGACCCAGTACTTC.

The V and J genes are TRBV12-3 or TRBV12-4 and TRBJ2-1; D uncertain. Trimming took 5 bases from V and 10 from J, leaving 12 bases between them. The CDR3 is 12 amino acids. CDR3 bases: TGTGCCAGCAGTCCCTTTGTTCACGAGCAGTTCTTC. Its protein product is CASSPFVHEQFF.

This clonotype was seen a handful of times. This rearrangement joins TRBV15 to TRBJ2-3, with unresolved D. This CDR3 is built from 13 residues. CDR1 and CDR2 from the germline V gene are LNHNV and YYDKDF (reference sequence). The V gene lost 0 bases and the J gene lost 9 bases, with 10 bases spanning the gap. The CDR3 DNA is TGTGCCACCAGCAGAGATGGGATGCAAACGCAGTATTTT. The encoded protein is CATSRDGMQTQYF.

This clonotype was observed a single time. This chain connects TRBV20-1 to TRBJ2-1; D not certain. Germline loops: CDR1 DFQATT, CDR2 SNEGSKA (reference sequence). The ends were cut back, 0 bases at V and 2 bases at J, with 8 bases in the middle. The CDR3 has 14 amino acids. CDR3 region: CSARDLAPYNEQFF. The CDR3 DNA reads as TGCAGTGCTAGAGATCTCGCTCCCTACAATGAGCAGTTCTTC.

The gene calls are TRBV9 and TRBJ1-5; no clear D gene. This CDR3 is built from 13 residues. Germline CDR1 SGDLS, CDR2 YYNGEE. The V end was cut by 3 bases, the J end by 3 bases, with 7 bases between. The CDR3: CASSARDNQPQHF. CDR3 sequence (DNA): TGTGCCAGCAGCGCCCGTGACAATCAGCCCCAGCATTTT.

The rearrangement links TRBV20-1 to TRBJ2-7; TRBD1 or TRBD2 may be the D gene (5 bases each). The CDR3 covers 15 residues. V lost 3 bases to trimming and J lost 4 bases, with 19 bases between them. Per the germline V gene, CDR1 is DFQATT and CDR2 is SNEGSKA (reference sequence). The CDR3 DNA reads TGCAGTGCTAGCCTCAGTTGGGGGTGGGGGTACGAGCAGTACTTC. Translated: CSASLSWGWGYEQYF.

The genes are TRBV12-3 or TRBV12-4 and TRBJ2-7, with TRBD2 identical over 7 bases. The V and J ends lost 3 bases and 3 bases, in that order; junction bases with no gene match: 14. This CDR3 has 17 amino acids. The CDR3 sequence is CASSFGQASKRGYEQYF. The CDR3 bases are TGTGCCAGCAGTTTCGGCCAGGCGAGCAAGCGGGGCTACGAGCAGTACTTC.

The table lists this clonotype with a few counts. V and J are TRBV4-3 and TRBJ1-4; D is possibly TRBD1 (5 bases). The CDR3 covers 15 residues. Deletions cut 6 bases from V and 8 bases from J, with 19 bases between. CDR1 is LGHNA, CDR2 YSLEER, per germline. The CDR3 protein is CASSHQVRVGEKLFF. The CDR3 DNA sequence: TGCGCCAGCAGTCACCAAGTCAGGGTTGGAGAAAAACTGTTTTTT.

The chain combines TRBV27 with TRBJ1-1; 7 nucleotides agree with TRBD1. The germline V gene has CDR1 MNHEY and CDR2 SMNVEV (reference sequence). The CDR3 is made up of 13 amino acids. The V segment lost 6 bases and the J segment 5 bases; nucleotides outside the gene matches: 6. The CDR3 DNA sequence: TGTGCCAGCAGGAGACAGGGTCGTACTGAAGCTTTCTTT. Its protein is CASRRQGRTEAFF.